What follows are 30 T cell receptor beta chains derived from one specimen sequenced in a study of ipilimumab plus nivolumab after autologous stem cell transplantation. Only in-frame clones appear in the TCRdb table, and some are missing; sequencing was by immunoSEQ multiplex PCR. In the table there are roughly 16,000 clones, 65% to 80% of which are singletons. This sample comprised PBMCs, obtained in a trial of ipilimumab plus nivolumab as post-transplant consolidation. Receptors were obtained from a male donor with diffuse large B-cell lymphoma.

This clone was seen only a few times. Within the sample, other DNA sequences also encode this same CDR3. The V call is TRBV29-1, the J call TRBJ2-5, with D tentatively TRBD1 (5 bases). V dropped 3 bases and J dropped 2 bases, with 10 bases sitting between them. The CDR3 spans 13 residues. CDR1 SQVTM and CDR2 ANQGSEA come from the germline V gene. The CDR3 region has the DNA TGCAGCGTTGAGGTAGGGGCGCAAGAGACCCAGTACTTC. This sequence encodes CSVEVGAQETQYF.

The rearrangement uses TRBV5-6 and TRBJ2-3; a weak D match, TRBD2 (6 bases). The CDR3 sequence is 16 residues long. Trimming took off 4 bases at V and 0 bases at J, with 15 bases between the two ends. The germline CDR1 and CDR2 sequences are SGHDT and YYEEEE. The CDR3 is CASSPGGGISTDTQYF. CDR3 in DNA: TGTGCCAGCAGCCCCGGTGGGGGGATCAGCACAGATACGCAGTATTTT. The full variable domain, with the rest looked up from reference TRBV5-6 and TRBJ2-3, is DAGVTQSPTHLIKTRGQQVTLRCSPKSGHDTVSWYQQALGQGPQFIFQYYEEEERQRGNFPDRFSGHQFPNYSSELNVNALLLGDSALYLCASSPGGGISTDTQYFGPGTRLTVL.

The chain combines TRBV23-1 with TRBJ2-3, with D unresolved. TRBV23-1 is assigned to the ORF class and has an uncertain function. Trimming took 3 bases from V and 1 from J, leaving 5 bases between them. CDR3 length: 13 amino acids. CDR3 DNA: TGCGCCAGCAGTCAGGACCGCACAGATACGCAGTATTTT. Amino acid sequence: CASSQDRTDTQYF.

V is TRBV28 and J is TRBJ1-3, with a possible D match to TRBD1 (5 bases). The CDR3 runs to 12 residues. The V end lost 6 bases, the J end lost 7 bases, and 10 bases lay between the germline ends. From germline, CDR1 is MDHEN and CDR2 SYDVKM. Here the CDR3 reads CASSGGWNTIYF. The CDR3 bases are TGTGCCAGCAGCGGGGGGTGGAACACCATATATTTT.

J is TRBJ2-7 and V is TRBV7-3; possible D gene TRBD1, 6 bases. This CDR3 spans 15 amino acids. CDR1 SGHTA and CDR2 FQGTGA come from the germline V gene. V dropped 4 bases and J dropped 3 bases, with 16 bases sitting between them. The CDR3 loop reads CASSYTSDSNYEQYF. CDR3 coding DNA: TGTGCCAGCAGCTATACATCGGACAGTAACTACGAGCAGTACTTC. Supplemented by reference TRBV7-3 and TRBJ2-7, the full variable domain reads GAGVSQTPSNKVTEKGKYVELRCDPISGHTALYWYRQSLGQGPEFLIYFQGTGAADDSGLPNDRFFAVRPEGSVSTLKIQRTERGDSAVYLCASSYTSDSNYEQYFGPGTRLTVT.

The rearrangement uses TRBV12-5 and TRBJ2-1, with D unresolved. This CDR3 is 15 amino acids long. Trimming cost V 1 base and J 4 bases, with 11 bases left between them. Germline loops: CDR1 LGHNT, CDR2 FRNRAP. CDR3 in DNA: TGTGCTAGTGGTTTGGCCAACCAAAGATACAATGAGCAGTTCTTC. It codes for CASGLANQRYNEQFF.

This clone was seen more than once but under ten times. This chain uses TRBV7-9 with TRBJ1-2; TRBD1 matches 7 bases. The CDR3 covers 15 residues. V was clipped by 5 bases and J by 8 bases; unmatched bases: 14. Per germline, CDR1 SEHNR and CDR2 FQNEAQ (reference sequence). The CDR3 reads CASSGRDRQLGGYTF. CDR3 nucleotide sequence: TGTGCCAGCAGCGGACGGGACAGACAGCTGGGGGGCTACACCTTC.

The chain couples TRBV5-4 to TRBJ2-1, with D unresolved. The CDR3 sequence is 13 residues long. Deletions cut 4 bases from V and 5 bases from J, with 10 bases between. The germline gives CDR1 SGHNT, CDR2 YYREEE (reference sequence). The CDR3 DNA reads TGTGCCAGCAGCGGGCCAGTACACAATGAGCAGTTCTTC. Encoded protein: CASSGPVHNEQFF. Using reference TRBV5-4 and TRBJ2-1 for the parts outside the CDR3, the full variable domain is ETGVTQSPTHLIKTRGQQVTLRCSSQSGHNTVSWYQQALGQGPQFIFQYYREEENGRGNFPPRFSGLQFPNYSSELNVNALELDDSALYLCASSGPVHNEQFFGPGTRLTVL.

V is TRBV2 and J is TRBJ2-2, with no clear D. Trimming stripped 0 bases from V and 3 bases from J, with 8 bases between. Germline-derived CDR1 and CDR2 are SNHLY and FYNNEI. CDR3 size: 15 residues. CDR3 in amino acids: CASSEAGRDTGELFF. The CDR3 coding sequence is TGTGCCAGCAGTGAAGCCGGCAGAGACACCGGGGAGCTGTTTTTT.

This chain connects TRBV19 to TRBJ1-2; D ambiguous. The ends were cut back, 6 bases at V and 8 bases at J, with 13 bases in the middle. The CDR3 is made up of 12 amino acids. CDR1 and CDR2 from the germline V gene are LNHDA and SQIVND (reference sequence). CDR3 amino acids: CASSRRVDGYTF. CDR3 in DNA: TGTGCCAGTAGCCGAAGGGTAGACGGCTACACCTTC.

The rearrangement uses TRBV5-1 and TRBJ2-3, with D maybe TRBD2 (6 bases). CDR1 is SGHRS and CDR2 is YFSETQ in the germline V gene. V was clipped by 4 bases and J by 2 bases, with 14 bases between them. This CDR3 has 15 amino acids. This chain's CDR3 is CASSQEVADTDTQYF. The CDR3 DNA sequence: TGCGCCAGCAGCCAGGAGGTAGCGGACACAGATACGCAGTATTTT.

This clone was counted once. CDR3 nucleotide sequence: TGTGCCAGCAGTTTCTACACTAGCGGGGGAATTAATGAGCAGTTCTTC. Its protein is CASSFYTSGGINEQFF. J is TRBJ2-1 and V is TRBV5-4; TRBD2 matches at 11 bases. Germline-derived CDR1 and CDR2 are SGHNT and YYREEE (reference sequence). The CDR3 sequence is 16 residues long. V trimming: 5 bases; J trimming: 7 bases; junction bases outside the gene matches: 11.

The chain carries TRBV29-1 and TRBJ1-2; a weak D match, TRBD1 (5 bases). The CDR3 loop spans 11 amino acids. Germline lookup yields CDR1 SQVTM and CDR2 ANQGSEA. V was shortened by 4 bases and J by 2 bases, with 5 bases between the two germline ends. The CDR3 DNA reads TGCAGCGTTGGGGGGAACTATGGCTACACCTTC. It codes for CSVGGNYGYTF.

The chain employs TRBV5-1 and TRBJ1-4; perhaps TRBD1 as D (5 bases). The CDR3 sequence is 16 residues long. Germline CDR1 and CDR2: SGHRS and YFSETQ. Trimming shortened V by 0 bases and J by 5 bases, and 14 bases separated the two germline ends. This CDR3 is CASSLAPGAQNEKLFF. CDR3 DNA: TGCGCCAGCAGCTTGGCTCCCGGGGCCCAAAATGAAAAACTGTTTTTT.

As regards this clone: Other DNA variants within this sample encode the same CDR3. This chain links TRBV9 with TRBJ2-3; tentatively, D is TRBD2 (5 bases). The germline gives CDR1 SGDLS, CDR2 YYNGEE. Trimming shortened V by 1 base and J by 0 bases, and 6 bases separated the two germline ends. CDR3 length: 14 residues. CDR3 nucleotide sequence: TGTGCCAGCAGCGTACGGGATAGCACAGATACGCAGTATTTT. Translating gives CASSVRDSTDTQYF.

The chain recombines TRBV11-2 with TRBJ2-3, with D maybe TRBD2 (5 bases). The CDR3 is made up of 15 amino acids. Germline CDR1 reads SGHAT; CDR2 reads FQNNGV. Trimming pared 0 bases from V and 0 bases from J, leaving 7 bases between. The CDR3 DNA reads as TGTGCCAGCAGCTTAGAGGGAGAGAGCACAGATACGCAGTATTTT. Its translation: CASSLEGESTDTQYF.

V usage is TRBV18 and J usage is TRBJ2-7; 9 nucleotides match TRBD1. V shed 3 bases, J shed 3 bases, and the junction held 3 bases outside the gene matches. There are 14 residues in the CDR3. CDR1 is KGHSH and CDR2 is LQKENI in the germline V gene. The CDR3 DNA follows: TGTGCCAGCTCACCGGGACAGGGTATCTACGAGCAGTACTTC. As protein: CASSPGQGIYEQYF.

The chain combines TRBV6-4 with TRBJ1-6; 7 positions match TRBD1. CDR1 is MRHNA and CDR2 is SNTAGT in the germline V gene. V lost 4 bases and J lost 11; bases outside the gene matches: 20. This CDR3 has 18 residues. As DNA, the CDR3 is TGTGCCAGCAGTGTTCAGTGGTCAGGGGGGGCTTTTCACCCACCCCTCCACTTT. This translates into CASSVQWSGGAFHPPLHF.

The gene calls are TRBV14 and TRBJ1-6, with 8 nucleotides matching TRBD1. The germline V gene encodes CDR1 SGHDN and CDR2 FVKESK. This CDR3 contains 16 residues. After removal of 3 bases from V and 9 bases from J, the junction contained 10 bases not matched to a gene. DNA for the CDR3: TGTGCCAGCAGCCATGGAACAGGGGGTGTCATTTCACCCCTCCACTTT. Its translation: CASSHGTGGVISPLHF.

This clone is a singleton in its sample. The genes are TRBV12-5 and TRBJ2-5; 8 bases are shared with TRBD1. The CDR3 spans 17 residues. CDR1 LGHNT and CDR2 FRNRAP come from the germline V gene. V was pared by 4 bases and J by 5 bases, with 15 bases of the junction left unmatched. CDR3 amino acids: CASGSTKTGEISETQYF. In DNA, the CDR3 is TGTGCTAGTGGTTCGACCAAGACAGGGGAGATCTCTGAGACCCAGTACTTC. Together with reference TRBV12-5 and TRBJ2-5, the CDR3 gives the full variable domain: DARVTQTPRHKVTEMGQEVTMRCQPILGHNTVFWYRQTMMQGLELLAYFRNRAPLDDSGMPKDRFSAEMPDATLATLKIQPSEPRDSAVYFCASGSTKTGEISETQYFGPGTRLLVL.

This clone came up a few times. The V and J genes are TRBV7-9 and TRBJ2-5, with TRBD2 identical over 8 bases. The CDR3 extends over 15 amino acids. V was clipped by 4 bases and J by 5 bases; unmatched bases: 9. Germline values: CDR1 SEHNR, CDR2 FQNEAQ (reference sequence). CDR3 nucleotides: TGTGCCAGCAGCTCCTCCGGGGGGGGTTGGGAGACCCAGTACTTC. Its protein is CASSSSGGGWETQYF.

This clone was detected a few times. The J gene is TRBJ2-3, the V gene TRBV2; D may be TRBD1 (5 bases). CDR1 and CDR2 from the germline V gene are SNHLY and FYNNEI. The V end was cut by 7 bases, the J end by 4 bases, with 18 bases between. The CDR3 has 15 residues. The CDR3: CASTSGAKGPDTQYF. Here the CDR3 DNA reads TGTGCCAGCACCTCTGGGGCAAAAGGCCCAGATACGCAGTATTTT. Based on the CDR3 plus reference TRBV2 and TRBJ2-3, the full variable domain is EPEVTQTPSHQVTQMGQEVILRCVPISNHLYFYWYRQILGQKVEFLVSFYNNEISEKSEIFDDQFSVERPDGSNFTLKIRSTKLEDSAMYFCASTSGAKGPDTQYFGPGTRLTVL.

V usage is TRBV2 and J usage is TRBJ2-5, with D perhaps matching TRBD1 (6 bases). V was cut by 4 bases and J by 2 bases, with 8 bases left in between. Germline CDR1 and CDR2: SNHLY and FYNNEI. The CDR3 consists of 13 residues. Here the CDR3 DNA reads TGTGCCAGCAGTGCCGGACAGCAAGAGACCCAGTACTTC. It specifies CASSAGQQETQYF.

This chain joins TRBV9 and TRBJ2-1; 7 bases map to TRBD1. CDR3 size: 13 residues. CDR1 and CDR2 (germline): SGDLS, YYNGEE. The J segment lost 7 bases and the V segment lost 2 bases, leaving 3 bases of the junction unmatched. The CDR3 here is CASSVGTANEQFF. The CDR3 coding sequence is TGTGCCAGCAGCGTGGGGACAGCTAATGAGCAGTTCTTC.

The chain has TRBV2 and TRBJ2-5; D possibly corresponds to TRBD2 (6 bases). TRBJ2-7 matches the DNA end more closely, so the J call is doubtful. The CDR3 has 17 residues. Germline CDR1 and CDR2: SNHLY and FYNNEI. The CDR3 DNA is TGTGCCAGCAGTGACCCACGGACGGGGAGGAGCTCCTACGAGCAGTACTTC. This encodes CASSDPRTGRSSYEQYF.

The chain combines TRBV27 with TRBJ1-5, with TRBD1 identical over 10 bases. Germline-derived CDR1 and CDR2 are MNHEY and SMNVEV (reference sequence). The V and J ends lost 5 bases and 5 bases, in that order; junction bases with no gene match: 3. This CDR3 comprises 14 residues. CDR3 sequence reads: CASSPGQGYQPQHF. In DNA form, the CDR3 reads TGTGCCAGCAGTCCGGGACAGGGGTATCAGCCCCAGCATTTT.

The chain combines TRBV12-5 with TRBJ1-6; D is ambiguous. Trimming shortened V by 1 base and J by 9 bases, and 10 bases separated the two germline ends. This CDR3 comprises 14 residues. Per the germline V gene, CDR1 is LGHNT and CDR2 is FRNRAP. The CDR3 region is CASGLGHTTSPLHF. Written as DNA, the CDR3 is TGTGCTAGTGGTTTGGGACACACCACTTCACCCCTCCACTTT.

This chain's CDR3 is CASSLAVGEQFF. As DNA, the CDR3 is TGTGCCAGCAGCTTGGCCGTCGGCGAGCAGTTCTTC. V is TRBV5-6 and J is TRBJ2-1; no reliable D call. The CDR3 length is 12 residues. With 0 bases removed from V and 10 bases from J, the gap between germline ends came to 8 bases. Germline V lookup: CDR1 SGHDT, CDR2 YYEEEE.

The J gene is TRBJ2-1, the V gene TRBV4-1; no clear D gene. Trimming shortened V by 3 bases and J by 1 base, and 19 bases separated the two germline ends. This CDR3 is built from 18 residues. Germline lookup yields CDR1 MGHRA and CDR2 YSYEKL. CDR3: CASSQAILGYSSYNEQFF. DNA for the CDR3: TGCGCCAGCAGCCAGGCGATATTAGGGTATAGTTCCTACAATGAGCAGTTCTTC.

The gene calls are TRBV6-4 and TRBJ2-1; 7 bases are a match to TRBD1. The CDR3 has 14 residues. Germline loops: CDR1 MRHNA, CDR2 SNTAGT. Trimming at V came to 4 bases and at J to 9 bases, leaving 9 bases not matched to a gene. The DNA of the CDR3 is TGTGCCAGCAGTGCGGAGACAGGGTCTGCTGAGCAGTTCTTC. Protein product: CASSAETGSAEQFF.